This is a list of T cell receptor beta chains from one sample in a study of chronic HIV infection and antiretroviral therapy. TCRdb processed the 5' RACE reads anew with MiXCR; each CDR3 protein has one entry. The sample has about 48,000 distinct CDR3 sequences, 19% seen once; the top ten hold approximately 2.5%. Input material: peripheral blood. These receptors all stem from an adult who had HIV and had not received antiretroviral therapy, or was an uninfected healthy control (not recorded which). CDR3s include the opening cysteine and the closing phenylalanine or tryptophan. D genes are given only for firm matches. The size field is filled for only some rows; it gives once, few, many or a size class.

j_call	clone_size	cdr3_length	v_call	d_call	cdr3_aa	cdr3_nt
TRBJ1-1	.	14	TRBV12-3/TRBV12-4	.	CASRPNDGYTEAFF	TGTGCCAGCAGACCCAATGACGGGTACACTGAAGCTTTCTTT
TRBJ1-2	.	13	TRBV6-5	.	CASLGPGGYGYTF	TGTGCCAGCCTTGGGCCCGGGGGTTATGGCTACACCTTC
TRBJ2-7	few	13	TRBV28	TRBD1	CASRLQGPYEQYF	TGTGCCAGCCGGTTACAGGGGCCCTACGAGCAGTACTTC
TRBJ2-3	few	15	TRBV20-1	.	CSARDGREGTDTQYF	TGCAGTGCTAGAGATGGCAGGGAGGGCACAGATACGCAGTATTTT
TRBJ1-2	medium-sized	13	TRBV4-1	TRBD1	CASRLTGDHGYTF	TGCGCCAGCAGGCTAACAGGGGACCATGGCTACACCTTC
TRBJ2-1	few	11	TRBV2	TRBD2	CASSERGEQFF	TGTGCCAGCAGCGAGCGGGGTGAGCAGTTCTTC
TRBJ1-2	.	16	TRBV5-1	.	CASSLGARVTNYGYTF	TGCGCCAGCAGCTTGGGGGCCAGAGTGACTAACTATGGCTACACCTTC
TRBJ2-6	.	15	TRBV6-6	.	CASSYQGTGANVLTF	TGTGCCAGCAGTTATCAGGGTACAGGGGCCAACGTCCTGACTTTC
TRBJ2-7	few	11	TRBV29-1	.	CSAEGGDEQYF	TGCAGCGCGGAAGGGGGTGACGAGCAGTACTTC
TRBJ2-7	few	17	TRBV28	.	CASSRPPPRDRAGEQYF	TGTGCCAGCAGCCGTCCGCCCCCCCGGGATCGGGCGGGGGAGCAGTACTTC
TRBJ2-3	.	14	TRBV29-1	.	CSVARGWETDTQYF	TGCAGCGTTGCCAGGGGTTGGGAGACAGATACGCAGTATTTT
TRBJ1-5	.	14	TRBV7-8	.	CATAAWRHNQPQHF	TGTGCCACCGCGGCTTGGCGTCACAATCAGCCCCAGCATTTT
TRBJ2-2	.	15	TRBV12-3/TRBV12-4	.	CASSLGGLAIGELFF	TGTGCCAGCAGTTTAGGAGGCCTAGCGATTGGGGAGCTGTTTTTT
TRBJ1-3	.	12	TRBV29-1	.	CSVEVVGNTIYF	TGCAGCGTTGAAGTTGTTGGAAACACCATATATTTT
TRBJ2-7	few	13	TRBV3-1	.	CASSLLSSYEQYF	TGTGCCAGCAGCCTCCTGAGCTCCTACGAGCAGTACTTC
TRBJ1-3	few	14	TRBV16	.	CASSPQVSGNTIYF	TGTGCCAGCAGCCCACAAGTCTCTGGAAACACCATATATTTT
TRBJ1-1	.	14	TRBV20-1	.	CSARAVRDREEAFF	TGCAGTGCTAGAGCCGTGAGAGATAGGGAGGAAGCTTTCTTT
TRBJ2-7	.	14	TRBV10-2	.	CASSEPLIRGEQYF	TGCGCCAGCAGTGAGCCCCTAATCCGTGGCGAGCAGTACTTC
TRBJ2-7	.	16	TRBV28	.	CASSSPSPGVYYEQYF	TGTGCCAGCAGTTCACCGTCCCCAGGAGTTTACTACGAGCAGTACTTC
TRBJ1-1	few	15	TRBV28	TRBD1	CASSSKTGRNTEAFF	TGTGCCAGCAGTTCAAAGACAGGGAGAAACACTGAAGCTTTCTTT
TRBJ2-7	.	14	TRBV20-1	TRBD1	CSAKPGQGPSEQYF	TGCAGTGCTAAACCGGGACAGGGACCCTCCGAGCAGTACTTC
TRBJ2-7	.	13	TRBV10-3	.	CAIKARERYEQYF	TGTGCCATCAAAGCCAGGGAGCGCTACGAGCAGTACTTC
TRBJ2-7	few	13	TRBV28	TRBD1	CASSPGQGEVQYF	TGTGCCAGCAGCCCGGGACAGGGAGAGGTGCAGTACTTC
TRBJ2-3	.	13	TRBV6-5	.	CASRLDPTDTQYF	TGTGCCAGCAGATTGGACCCCACAGATACGCAGTATTTT
TRBJ1-4	.	18	TRBV4-1	.	CASRPRGLGGSTNEKLFF	TGCGCCAGCAGGCCCAGGGGATTAGGGGGTTCAACTAATGAAAAACTGTTTTTT
TRBJ1-1	few	16	TRBV28	TRBD1	CASSSHPGTGGTEAFF	TGTGCCAGCAGTTCCCACCCCGGGACAGGGGGCACTGAAGCTTTCTTT
TRBJ1-1	.	14	TRBV7-3	.	CASRLQPGGTEAFF	TGTGCCAGCAGGCTTCAACCTGGGGGCACTGAAGCTTTCTTT
TRBJ1-1	.	12	TRBV28	.	CASSLSQAEAFF	TGTGCCAGCAGTTTATCACAGGCTGAAGCTTTCTTT
TRBJ2-7	few	16	TRBV28	TRBD2	CASSLSGTSGSYEQYF	TGTGCCAGCAGTTTAAGCGGGACTAGCGGGTCCTACGAGCAGTACTTC
TRBJ2-6	once	16	TRBV28	.	CASRTTDRSGANVLTF	TGTGCCAGCAGAACCACTGACAGGTCTGGGGCCAACGTCCTGACTTTC
TRBJ1-4	few	16	TRBV28	TRBD1	CASSTYMTGTGEKLFF	TGTGCCAGCAGCACTTATATGACAGGGACGGGCGAAAAACTGTTTTTT
TRBJ2-5	.	13	TRBV7-2	TRBD1	CASSLTGAETQYF	TGTGCCAGCAGCTTGACAGGGGCGGAGACCCAGTACTTC
TRBJ2-3	few	14	TRBV27	TRBD2	CASTLLAGDDTQYF	TGTGCCAGCACCCTGCTAGCGGGAGACGATACGCAGTATTTT
TRBJ2-5	.	13	TRBV2	.	CASIGDSQETQYF	TGTGCCAGCATCGGAGACAGCCAAGAGACCCAGTACTTC
TRBJ2-2	.	15	TRBV24-1	TRBD1	CATGGQPSDGGELFF	TGTGCCACCGGGGGACAGCCTAGTGACGGCGGGGAGCTGTTTTTT
TRBJ2-4	.	15	TRBV29-1	.	CSVEGGAGAPSIQYF	TGCAGCGTTGAGGGGGGCGCCGGGGCCCCCAGCATTCAGTACTTC
TRBJ2-7	.	16	TRBV19	.	CASSTHPPAEAYGQYF	TGTGCCAGTAGTACTCATCCCCCAGCGGAAGCCTACGGGCAGTACTTC
TRBJ1-5	.	15	TRBV2	.	CASSVGGVKNQPQHF	TGTGCCAGCAGTGTTGGGGGGGTGAAGAATCAGCCCCAGCATTTT